This T cell receptor beta chain was recorded in a study of beta chain features in type 1 diabetes. Across the whole study: Across the samples, more than 85 million sorted cells were examined in total. Findings and limits, study-wide: Patients showed naive, central memory and Treg TCRB repertoires that appeared more similar than those of healthy donors.

The germline V and J ends were trimmed by 5 bases and 3 bases, with 12 bases remaining between them. The CDR3 is made up of 13 amino acids. In germline, CDR1 is SGHDT, CDR2 YYEEEE. TCRB transcripts that were expressed got sequenced, as all of the isolated RNA had been reverse transcribed. The table came from immunoSEQ multiplex PCR; TCRdb's copy has only in-frame clones and leaves some out. Counted here are approximately 140,000 clones, 6.9% occurring once; the ten biggest clones make up around 1.5%. As regards this clone: The target antigen is unknown.

By way of CD45RO/CCR7/CD25/CD127/CD95/CD27, the CD4+ regulatory, stem cell-like memory, central memory and naive cells were sorted. The receptor comes from a young woman in good health. The genes are TRBV5-6 and TRBJ2-7; D is possibly TRBD1 (6 bases). The sequenced sample consisted of central memory CD4+ T cells from blood. Here the CDR3 DNA reads TGTGCCAGCAGGGAGGACAGTTACTACGAGCAGTACTTC. Its protein product is CASREDSYYEQYF.